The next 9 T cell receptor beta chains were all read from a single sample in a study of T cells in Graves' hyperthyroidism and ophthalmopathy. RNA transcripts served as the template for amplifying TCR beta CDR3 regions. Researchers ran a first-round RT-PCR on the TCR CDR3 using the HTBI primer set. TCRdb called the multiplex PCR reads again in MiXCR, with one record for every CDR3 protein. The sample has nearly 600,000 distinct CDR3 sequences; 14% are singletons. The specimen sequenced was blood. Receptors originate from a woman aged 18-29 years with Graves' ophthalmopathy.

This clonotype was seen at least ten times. Here the CDR3 reads CASSFGLDLSYEQYF. CDR3 nucleotides: TGTGCCAGCAGCTTCGGACTAGACCTCTCCTACGAGCAGTACTTC. The chain is built from TRBV5-5 and TRBJ2-7; 7 nucleotides agree with TRBD2. J was trimmed by 0 bases and V by 2 bases; bases with no gene match: 5. Germline V lookup: CDR1 SGHKS, CDR2 YYEKEE (reference sequence). This CDR3 is 15 amino acids long.

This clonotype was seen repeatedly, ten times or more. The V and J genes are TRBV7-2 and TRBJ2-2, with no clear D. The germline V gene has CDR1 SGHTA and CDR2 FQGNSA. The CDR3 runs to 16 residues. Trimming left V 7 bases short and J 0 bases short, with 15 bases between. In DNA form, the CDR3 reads TGTGCCAGCAACTATTTTATTGGAGCGAACACCGGGGAGCTGTTTTTT. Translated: CASNYFIGANTGELFF. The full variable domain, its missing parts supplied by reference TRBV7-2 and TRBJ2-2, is GAGVSQSPSNKVTEKGKDVELRCDPISGHTALYWYRQSLGQGLEFLIYFQGNSAPDKSGLPSDRFSAERTGGSVSTLTIQRTQQEDSAVYLCASNYFIGANTGELFFGEGSRLTVL.

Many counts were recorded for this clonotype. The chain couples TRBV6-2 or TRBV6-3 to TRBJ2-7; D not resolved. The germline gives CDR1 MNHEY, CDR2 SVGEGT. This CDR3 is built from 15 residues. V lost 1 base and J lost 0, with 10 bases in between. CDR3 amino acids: CASSYWSTLSYEQYF. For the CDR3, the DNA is TGTGCCAGCAGTTACTGGTCTACCCTCTCCTACGAGCAGTACTTC.

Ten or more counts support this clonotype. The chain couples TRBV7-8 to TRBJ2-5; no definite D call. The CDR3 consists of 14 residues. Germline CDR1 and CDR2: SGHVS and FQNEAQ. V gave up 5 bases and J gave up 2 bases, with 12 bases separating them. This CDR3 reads CASSLTGPQETQYF. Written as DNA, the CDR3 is TGTGCCAGCAGCCTCACTGGGCCACAAGAGACCCAGTACTTC. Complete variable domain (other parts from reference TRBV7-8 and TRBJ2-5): GAGVSQSPRYKVAKRGQDVALRCDPISGHVSLFWYQQALGQGPEFLTYFQNEAQLDKSGLPSDRFFAERPEGSVSTLKIQRTQQEDSAVYLCASSLTGPQETQYFGPGTRLLVL.

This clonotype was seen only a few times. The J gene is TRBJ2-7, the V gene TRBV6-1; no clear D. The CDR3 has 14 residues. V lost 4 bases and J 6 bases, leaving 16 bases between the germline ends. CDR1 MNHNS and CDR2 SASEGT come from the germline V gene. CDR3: CASSAELVGREQYF. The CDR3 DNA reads TGTGCCAGCAGTGCCGAGTTAGTTGGGCGCGAGCAGTACTTC.

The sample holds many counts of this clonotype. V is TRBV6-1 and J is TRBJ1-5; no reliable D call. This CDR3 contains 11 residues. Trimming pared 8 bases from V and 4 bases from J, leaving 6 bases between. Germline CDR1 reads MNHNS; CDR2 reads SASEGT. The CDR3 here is CASAGNQPQHF. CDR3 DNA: TGTGCCAGCGCAGGAAATCAGCCCCAGCATTTT.

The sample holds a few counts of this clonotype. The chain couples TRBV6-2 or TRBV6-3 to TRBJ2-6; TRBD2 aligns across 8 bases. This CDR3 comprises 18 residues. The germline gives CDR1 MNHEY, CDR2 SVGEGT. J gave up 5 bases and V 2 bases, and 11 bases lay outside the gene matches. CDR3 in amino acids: CASSYGPRRGARANVLTF. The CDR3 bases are TGTGCCAGCAGTTACGGGCCCCGGCGGGGGGCTAGGGCCAACGTCCTGACTTTC.

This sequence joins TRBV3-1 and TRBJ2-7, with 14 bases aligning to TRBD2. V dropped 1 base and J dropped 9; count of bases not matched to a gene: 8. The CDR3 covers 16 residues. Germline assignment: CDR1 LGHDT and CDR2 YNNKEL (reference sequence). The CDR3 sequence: CASSQAGGTSGSGQYF. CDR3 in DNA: TGTGCCAGCAGCCAAGCCGGGGGGACTAGCGGGAGCGGGCAGTACTTC.

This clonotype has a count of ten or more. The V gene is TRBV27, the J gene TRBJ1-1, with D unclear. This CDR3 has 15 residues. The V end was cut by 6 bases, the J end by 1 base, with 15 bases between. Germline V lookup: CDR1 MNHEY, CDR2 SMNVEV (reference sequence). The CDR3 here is CASSLQGRENTEAFF. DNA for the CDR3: TGTGCCAGCAGCCTACAAGGACGGGAGAACACTGAAGCTTTCTTT.